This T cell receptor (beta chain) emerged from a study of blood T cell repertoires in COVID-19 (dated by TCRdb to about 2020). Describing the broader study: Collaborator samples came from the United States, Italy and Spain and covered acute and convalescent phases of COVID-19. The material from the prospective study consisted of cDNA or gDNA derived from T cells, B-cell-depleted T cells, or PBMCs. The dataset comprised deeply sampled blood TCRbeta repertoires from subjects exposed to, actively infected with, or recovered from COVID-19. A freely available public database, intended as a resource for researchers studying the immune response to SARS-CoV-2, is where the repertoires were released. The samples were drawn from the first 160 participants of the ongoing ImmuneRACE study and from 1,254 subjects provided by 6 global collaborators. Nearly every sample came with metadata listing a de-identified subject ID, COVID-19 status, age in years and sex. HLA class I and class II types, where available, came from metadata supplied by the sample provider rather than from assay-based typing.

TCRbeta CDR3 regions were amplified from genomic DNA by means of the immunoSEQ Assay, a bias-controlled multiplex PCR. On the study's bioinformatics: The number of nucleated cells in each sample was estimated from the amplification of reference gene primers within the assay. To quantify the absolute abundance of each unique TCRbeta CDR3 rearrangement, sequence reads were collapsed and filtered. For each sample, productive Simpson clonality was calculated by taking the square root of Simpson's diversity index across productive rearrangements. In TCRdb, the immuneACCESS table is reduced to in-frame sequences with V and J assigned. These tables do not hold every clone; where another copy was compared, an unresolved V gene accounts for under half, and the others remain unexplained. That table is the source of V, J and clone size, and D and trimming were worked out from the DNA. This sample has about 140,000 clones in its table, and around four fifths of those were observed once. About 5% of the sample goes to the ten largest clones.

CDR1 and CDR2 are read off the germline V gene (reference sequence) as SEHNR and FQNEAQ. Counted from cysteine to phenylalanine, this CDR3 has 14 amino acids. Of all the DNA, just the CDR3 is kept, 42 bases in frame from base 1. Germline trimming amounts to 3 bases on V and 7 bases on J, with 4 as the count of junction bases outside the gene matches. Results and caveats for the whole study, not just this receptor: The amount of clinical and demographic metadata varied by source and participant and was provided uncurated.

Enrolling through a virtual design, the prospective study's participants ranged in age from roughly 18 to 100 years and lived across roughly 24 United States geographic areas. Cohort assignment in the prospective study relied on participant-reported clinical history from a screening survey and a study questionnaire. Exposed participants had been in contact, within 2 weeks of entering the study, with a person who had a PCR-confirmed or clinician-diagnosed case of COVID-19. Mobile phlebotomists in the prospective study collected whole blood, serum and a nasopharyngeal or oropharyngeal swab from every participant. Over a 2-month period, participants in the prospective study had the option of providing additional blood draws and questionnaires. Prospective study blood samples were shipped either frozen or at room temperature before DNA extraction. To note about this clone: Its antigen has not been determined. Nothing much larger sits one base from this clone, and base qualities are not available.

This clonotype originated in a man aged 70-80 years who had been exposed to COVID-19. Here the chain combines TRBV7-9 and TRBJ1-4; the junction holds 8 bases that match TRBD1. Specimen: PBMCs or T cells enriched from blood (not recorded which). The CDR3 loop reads CASSFGQGGEKLFF. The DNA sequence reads TGTGCCAGCAGCTTCGGACAGGGAGGTGAAAAACTGTTTTTT.